This TCR beta chain was found in a study of tumor and adjacent non-tumor tissue in lung cancer. Three rounds of nested PCR, following a modified ARM-PCR protocol, produced the TCRbeta library. TCRdb re-called the multiplex PCR reads with MiXCR, one entry per CDR3 protein. The sample contains more than 75,000 distinct CDR3 sequences, under 70% of which appear only once. Concerning this clonotype: Relative to the germline gene, one junction end is altered; a read error may explain this.

This sample's RNA came from whole unsorted tissue. CDR1 is MGHRA, CDR2 YSYEKL, per germline. This CDR3 region has 17 residues. The chain couples TRBV4-1 to TRBJ1-1; D not certain. The sample taken for sequencing was lung tumor tissue. The receptor's source is a woman aged 70-85 years with non-small cell lung cancer. The CDR3 region has the DNA TGCGCCAGTAGCCAAGCGATCGGGGAAGAGATGAACATTGAAGCTTTCTTT. Translating gives CASSQAIGEEMNIEAFF.